This T cell receptor beta chain was sequenced for a study of shared clonotypes between healthy human individuals (dated by TCRdb to the early 2020s). In the study overall: The cohort comprised two women and a few men aged 18 to 49 years. Per donor, three plates each were used for CD4 naive and CD4 memory, two for CD8 naive, and one for CD8 memory. To increase sequencing depth and limit assay-specific biases, TCR repertoire library preparation and sequencing were carried out by different laboratories using diverse techniques. To estimate repertoire size and how much clonotypes are shared between individuals, the study performed deep sequencing of blood TCR repertoires from about 5 healthy adults. Each donor's leukapheresis produced roughly between roughly 0.85 and 10 billion PBMCs.

Donors were healthy HIV-negative adults with no recently reported acute infections or vaccinations. Only Caucasian adults living in Nashville, Tennessee, USA were represented among the donors. Magnetic negative selection was used to enrich CD4+ T cells, after which naive cells were positively selected on CD45RA and the negative fraction became the memory subset. After blood collection by leukapheresis, PBMCs were isolated using Ficoll-Histopaque density gradient centrifugation and then cryopreserved in the vapor phase of liquid nitrogen. Analytical flow cytometry was used to check the purity and quantity of each magnetically sorted T cell population. Genomic DNA was isolated from each sorted fraction and quantified by UV absorbance on a Nanodrop 2000c. Paper-wide results and their limitations: Pairwise subsampling led to the expectation that sequencing depth would affect the degree of clonotype sharing among donors. Because the study included only a small number of donors, the genetic and exposure-history diversity represented was limited. Higher generation probabilities were observed for clonotypes shared by all four sorted-subset donors than for non-shared clonotypes. Larger estimated clonotype richness was generally found for naive subsets than for memory subsets. Sharing across a handful of donors was observed for approximately 5% of naive CD4, over 3% of naive CD8, 2.3% of memory CD4, and approximately 0.41% of memory CD8 clonotypes. Sampling was restricted to blood, and TCR repertoires in tissue are likely to differ from TCR repertoires in blood. Incomplete sequencing was indicated by rarefaction of sorted-subset datasets, despite the large sequencing depth.

TCR CDR3 regions were amplified from genomic DNA by multiplex PCR using the deep immunoSEQ assay. Extracted genomic DNA from each cell subset was distributed evenly across all wells of several immunoSEQ 96-well plates, and each plate was treated as a replicate. For sorted subsets, around 0.2 ug of genomic DNA, equivalent to some 30,000 T cell genomes, went into each replicate PCR. Purified libraries were quantified with a Qubit 3.0 fluorometer, sized on a Bioanalyzer 2100, and re-quantified with the KAPA Library Quantification kit. Every immunoSEQ 96-well plate was sequenced on a separate single-read 150-cycle Illumina NextSeq 550 flow cell. For the original study's pipeline: The immunoSEQ output contained only junctional sequences without quality scores, so filtering could not match that applied to full-length reads. Sequences were annotated with PyIR, a Python wrapper for IgBLAST v1.9, using IMGT germline references to assign V/J genes and CDR3. Reads with weak V/J assignments (E-value above 1e-6), missing CDR3, stop codons, out-of-frame junctions, or ambiguous translated residues were removed. V3J clonotypes were defined as sequences sharing an identical inferred V gene, J gene, and CDR3 amino acid sequence. The percentage overlap between two repertoires was calculated by dividing the number of shared unique clonotypes by the size of the smaller repertoire. Repertoire richness was assessed with RTK rarefaction, the Chao1 estimator, and Recon v2.1 estimates of unobserved clonotypes. Generation probabilities for all TCRbeta clonotypes obtained by the gDNA method from a handful of donors were computed using OLGA. Drawn from immuneACCESS, this table holds only the in-frame rearrangements with V and J called that TCRdb kept. Clones are partly lost; checked studies trace under half to an unresolved V gene and leave the rest unexplained. That table supplies the V and J calls and clone size; D and trimming were determined from the DNA. The sample table holds 2,500,000 or so clones, of which roughly 93% were seen once. About 0.38% of the sample is taken by the ten largest.

V sheds 6 bases and J sheds 4 bases, leaving 15 bases between their ends. From cysteine to phenylalanine, the CDR3 is 14 amino acids long. Only the CDR3 DNA stays, 42 bases, in frame from base 1. Taken from the germline V gene (reference sequence), the CDR1 and CDR2 loops are LNHDA and SQIVND. The table lists this clone with a few counts. Its antigen remains unidentified. Base qualities are missing; no much larger clone stands one base away. The TCR comes from a man between 18 and 29 years old in good health. Some clones in this sample may be carry-over from other donors' samples. The V and J genes are TRBV19 and TRBJ1-1; a tentative D match to TRBD1 spans 5 bases. Material: naive CD4+ T cells from PBMCs. The intended sense of this specimen's cell subset or site label: CD45RA+ positively selected. The CDR3 in this case is CASRLGGVGTEAFF. DNA sequence: TGTGCCAGTAGGTTGGGGGGTGTAGGCACTGAAGCTTTCTTT.